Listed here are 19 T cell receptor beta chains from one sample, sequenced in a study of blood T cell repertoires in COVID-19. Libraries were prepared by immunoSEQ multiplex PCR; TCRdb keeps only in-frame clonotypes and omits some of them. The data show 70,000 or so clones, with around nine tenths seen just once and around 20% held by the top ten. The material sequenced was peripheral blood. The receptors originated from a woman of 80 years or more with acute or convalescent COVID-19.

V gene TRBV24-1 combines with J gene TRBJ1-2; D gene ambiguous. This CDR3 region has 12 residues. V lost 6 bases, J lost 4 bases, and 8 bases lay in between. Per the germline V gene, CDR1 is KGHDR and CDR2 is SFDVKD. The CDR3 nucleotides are TGTGCCACCAGTTCCGGGATCTATGGCTACACCTTC. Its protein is CATSSGIYGYTF.

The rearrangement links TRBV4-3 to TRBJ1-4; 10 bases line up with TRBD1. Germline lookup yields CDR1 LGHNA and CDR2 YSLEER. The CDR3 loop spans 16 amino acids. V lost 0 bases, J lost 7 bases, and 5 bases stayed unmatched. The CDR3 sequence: CASSQDQRTGGEKLFF. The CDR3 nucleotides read TGCGCCAGCAGCCAAGATCAAAGGACAGGGGGTGAAAAACTGTTTTTT.

The CDR3 DNA reads TGTGCCAGCAGCCTGGACAGTGGAAACACCATATATTTT. It encodes CASSLDSGNTIYF. This sequence joins TRBV6-5 and TRBJ1-3, with D possibly being TRBD1 (6 bases). CDR1 MNHEY and CDR2 SVGAGI come from the germline V gene. Between the trimmed V and J ends, which lost 6 bases and 3 bases, there was a span of 9 bases. The CDR3 is 13 residues long.

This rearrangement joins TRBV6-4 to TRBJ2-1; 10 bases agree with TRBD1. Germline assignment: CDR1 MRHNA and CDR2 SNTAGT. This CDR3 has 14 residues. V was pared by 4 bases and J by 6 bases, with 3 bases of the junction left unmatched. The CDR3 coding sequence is TGTGCCAGCAGTGCGGGACAGGGGCCCAATGAGCAGTTCTTC. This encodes CASSAGQGPNEQFF.

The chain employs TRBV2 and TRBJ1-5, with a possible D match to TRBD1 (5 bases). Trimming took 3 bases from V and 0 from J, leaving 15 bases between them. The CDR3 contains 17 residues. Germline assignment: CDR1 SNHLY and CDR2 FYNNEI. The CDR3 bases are TGTGCCAGCAGTGACTCTGGGGCACCCTATAGCAATCAGCCCCAGCATTTT. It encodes CASSDSGAPYSNQPQHF.

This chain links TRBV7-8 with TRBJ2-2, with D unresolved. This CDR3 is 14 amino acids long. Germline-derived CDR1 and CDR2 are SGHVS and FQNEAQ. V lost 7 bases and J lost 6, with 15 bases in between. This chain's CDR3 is CASKYVVESGELFF. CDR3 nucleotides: TGTGCCAGCAAATACGTAGTTGAGTCCGGGGAGCTGTTTTTT. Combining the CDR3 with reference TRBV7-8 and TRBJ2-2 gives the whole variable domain GAGVSQSPRYKVAKRGQDVALRCDPISGHVSLFWYQQALGQGPEFLTYFQNEAQLDKSGLPSDRFFAERPEGSVSTLKIQRTQQEDSAVYLCASKYVVESGELFFGEGSRLTVL.

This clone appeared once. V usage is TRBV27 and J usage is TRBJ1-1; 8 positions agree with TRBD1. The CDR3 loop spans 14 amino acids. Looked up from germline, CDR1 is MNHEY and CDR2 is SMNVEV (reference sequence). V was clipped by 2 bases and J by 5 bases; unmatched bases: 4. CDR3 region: CASSLRTGWTEAFF. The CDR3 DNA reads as TGTGCCAGCAGTTTACGGACAGGGTGGACTGAAGCTTTCTTT.

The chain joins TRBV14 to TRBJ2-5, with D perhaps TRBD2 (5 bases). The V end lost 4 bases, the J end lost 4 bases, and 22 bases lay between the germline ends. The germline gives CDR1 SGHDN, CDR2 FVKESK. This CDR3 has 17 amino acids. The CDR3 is CASSRKLGTFVGETQYF. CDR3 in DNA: TGTGCCAGCAGCCGGAAACTAGGAACGTTCGTGGGAGAGACCCAGTACTTC.

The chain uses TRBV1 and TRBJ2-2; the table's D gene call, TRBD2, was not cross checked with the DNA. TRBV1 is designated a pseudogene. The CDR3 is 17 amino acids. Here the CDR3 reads CTSSGRTSGREAGELFF. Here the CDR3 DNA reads TGCACCAGCAGCGGCCGGACTAGCGGGAGGGAAGCCGGGGAGCTGTTTTTT.

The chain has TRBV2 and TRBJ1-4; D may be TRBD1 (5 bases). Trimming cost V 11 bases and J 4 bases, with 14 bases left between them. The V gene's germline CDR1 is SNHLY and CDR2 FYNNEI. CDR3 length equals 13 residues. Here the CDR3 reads CAGGTAFNEKLFF. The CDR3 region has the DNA TGTGCCGGGGGGACGGCTTTTAATGAAAAACTGTTTTTT. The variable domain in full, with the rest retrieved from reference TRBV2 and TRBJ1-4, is EPEVTQTPSHQVTQMGQEVILRCVPISNHLYFYWYRQILGQKVEFLVSFYNNEISEKSEIFDDQFSVERPDGSNFTLKIRSTKLEDSAMYFCAGGTAFNEKLFFGSGTQLSVL.

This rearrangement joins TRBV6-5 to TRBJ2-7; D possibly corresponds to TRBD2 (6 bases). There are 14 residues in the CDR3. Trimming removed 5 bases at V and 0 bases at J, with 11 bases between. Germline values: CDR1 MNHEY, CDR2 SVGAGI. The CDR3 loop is CASSMDGSSYEQYF. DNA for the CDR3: TGTGCCAGCAGTATGGACGGGAGCTCCTACGAGCAGTACTTC.

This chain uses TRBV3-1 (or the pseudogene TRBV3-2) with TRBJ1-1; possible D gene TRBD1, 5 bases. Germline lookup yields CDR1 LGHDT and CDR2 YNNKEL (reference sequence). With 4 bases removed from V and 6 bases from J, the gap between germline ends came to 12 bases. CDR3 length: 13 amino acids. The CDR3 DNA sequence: TGTGCCAGCAGCCCGGCGGGGCGCCCTGAAGCTTTCTTT. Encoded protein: CASSPAGRPEAFF.

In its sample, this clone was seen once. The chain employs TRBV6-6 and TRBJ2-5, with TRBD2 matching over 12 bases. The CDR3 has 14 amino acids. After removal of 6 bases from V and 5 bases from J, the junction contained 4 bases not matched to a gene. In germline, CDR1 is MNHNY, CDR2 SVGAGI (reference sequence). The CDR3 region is CASSRGTSGETQYF. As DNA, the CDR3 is TGTGCCAGCAGCCGCGGGACTAGCGGGGAGACCCAGTACTTC.

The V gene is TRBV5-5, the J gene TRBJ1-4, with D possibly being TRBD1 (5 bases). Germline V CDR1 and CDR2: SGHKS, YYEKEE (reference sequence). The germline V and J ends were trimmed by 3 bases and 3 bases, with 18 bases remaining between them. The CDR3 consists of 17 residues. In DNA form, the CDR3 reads TGTGCCAGCAGCTCGCGGGGGGGGGTCGAGTCTAATGAAAAACTGTTTTTT. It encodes CASSSRGGVESNEKLFF.

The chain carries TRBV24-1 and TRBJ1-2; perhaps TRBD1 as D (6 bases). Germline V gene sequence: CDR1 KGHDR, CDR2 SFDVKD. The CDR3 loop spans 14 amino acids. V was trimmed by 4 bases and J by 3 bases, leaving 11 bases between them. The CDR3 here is CATSDPGHDYGYTF. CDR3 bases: TGTGCCACCAGTGACCCGGGACACGACTATGGCTACACCTTC.

The CDR3 DNA follows: TGTGCCAGCAGTCCAGTGTCAGGGACATTTGGAAATGAAAAACTGTTTTTT. Its protein product is CASSPVSGTFGNEKLFF. The rearrangement joins TRBV28 to TRBJ1-4; D possibly corresponds to TRBD1 (6 bases). The length of the CDR3 is 17 residues. V lost 5 bases and J lost 5, with 21 bases in between. The V gene's germline CDR1 is MDHEN and CDR2 SYDVKM.

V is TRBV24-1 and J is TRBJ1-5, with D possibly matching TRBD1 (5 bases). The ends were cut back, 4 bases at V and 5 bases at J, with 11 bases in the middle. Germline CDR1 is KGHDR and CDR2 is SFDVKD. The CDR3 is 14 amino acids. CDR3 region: CATSEAGYHQPQHF. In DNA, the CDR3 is TGTGCCACCAGTGAAGCAGGGTATCATCAGCCCCAGCATTTT.

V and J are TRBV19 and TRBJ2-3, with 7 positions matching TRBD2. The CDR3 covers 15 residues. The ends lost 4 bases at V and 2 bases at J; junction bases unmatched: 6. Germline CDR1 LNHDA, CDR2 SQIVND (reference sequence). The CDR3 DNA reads TGTGCCAGTAGTACCCCAGCGGGGCACACAGATACGCAGTATTTT. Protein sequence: CASSTPAGHTDTQYF.

In DNA, the CDR3 is TGTGCCAGTAAATTAAGCCCAGGAAACACTGAAGCTTTCTTT. Translated: CASKLSPGNTEAFF. The V call is TRBV19, the J call TRBJ1-1; D unclear. This CDR3 region has 14 residues. Trimming took off 7 bases at V and 2 bases at J, with 14 bases between the two ends. Germline values: CDR1 LNHDA, CDR2 SQIVND (reference sequence).